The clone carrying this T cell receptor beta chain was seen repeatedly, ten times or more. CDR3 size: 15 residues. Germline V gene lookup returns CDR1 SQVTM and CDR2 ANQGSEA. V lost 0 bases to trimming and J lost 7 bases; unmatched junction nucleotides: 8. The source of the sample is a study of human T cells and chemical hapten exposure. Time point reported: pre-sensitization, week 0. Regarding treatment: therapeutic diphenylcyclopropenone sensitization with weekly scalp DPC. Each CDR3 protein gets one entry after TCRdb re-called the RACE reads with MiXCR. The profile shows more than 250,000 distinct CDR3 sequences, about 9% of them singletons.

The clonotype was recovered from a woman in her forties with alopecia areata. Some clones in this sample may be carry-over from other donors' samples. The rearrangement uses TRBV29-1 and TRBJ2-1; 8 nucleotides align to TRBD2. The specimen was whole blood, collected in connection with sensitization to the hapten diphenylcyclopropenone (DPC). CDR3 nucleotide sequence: TGCAGCGTTGAAGAGTGGGGTAGCGGGAAGAATGAGCAGTTCTTC. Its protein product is CSVEEWGSGKNEQFF.